This T cell receptor (beta chain) is drawn from a study of patients and donors after allogeneic stem cell transplantation. The V segment lost 3 bases and the J segment 3 bases; nucleotides outside the gene matches: 6. The CDR3 loop spans 16 amino acids. Germline loops: CDR1 PRHDT, CDR2 FYEKMQ (reference sequence). TCRdb independently ran MiXCR on the RT-PCR reads; one entry per CDR3 protein. The sample carries some 24,000 distinct CDR3 sequences, 42% recorded once. V is TRBV13 and J is TRBJ2-1, with 9 bases aligning to TRBD2. The clonotype comes from a human donor who was either an allogeneic HSCT recipient or a stem cell or donor lymphocyte infusion donor (not recorded which). It is not recorded whose cells these are; they may come from a transplant donor. Sequenced: blood, either unsorted or a sorted T cell fraction (not recorded which). The CDR3 DNA reads as TGTGCCAGCAGCTTTGCCGGGACTAGCTTCTACAATGAGCAGTTCTTC. This encodes CASSFAGTSFYNEQFF. Combining the CDR3 with reference TRBV13 and TRBJ2-1 gives the whole variable domain AAGVIQSPRHLIKEKRETATLKCYPIPRHDTVYWYQQGPGQDPQFLISFYEKMQSDKGSIPDRFSAQQFSDYHSELNMSSLELGDSALYFCASSFAGTSFYNEQFFGPGTRLTVL.